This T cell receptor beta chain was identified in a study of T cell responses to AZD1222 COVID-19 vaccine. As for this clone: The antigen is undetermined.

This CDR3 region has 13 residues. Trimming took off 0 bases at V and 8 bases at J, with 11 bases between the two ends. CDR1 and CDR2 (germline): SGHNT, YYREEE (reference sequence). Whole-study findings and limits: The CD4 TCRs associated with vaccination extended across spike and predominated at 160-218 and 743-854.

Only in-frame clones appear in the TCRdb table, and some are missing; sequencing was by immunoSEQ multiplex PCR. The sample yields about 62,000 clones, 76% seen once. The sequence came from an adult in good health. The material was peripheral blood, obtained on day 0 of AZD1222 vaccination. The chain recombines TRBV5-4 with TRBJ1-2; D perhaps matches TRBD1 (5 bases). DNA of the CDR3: TGTGCCAGCAGCTTGGTCCAGGGTAGCGGCTACACCTTC. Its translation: CASSLVQGSGYTF.